This T cell receptor (beta chain) was captured by sequencing in a study of T cells in Graves' hyperthyroidism and ophthalmopathy. Across the whole study: Prior to any treatment, at the point of initial diagnosis, peripheral blood was collected.

RNA transcripts gave rise to amplified TCR beta CDR3 regions. Using the HTBI primer set, a first-round RT-PCR was run on the TCR CDR3. MiXCR, run by TCRdb on the multiplex PCR reads, gives a single entry per CDR3 protein. This table has under 300,000 distinct CDR3 sequences, approximately 13% appearing once. This CDR3 is built from 15 residues. Germline lookup yields CDR1 KGHSH and CDR2 LQKENI. It was uncontrolled infection, other autoimmune disease, pregnancy or lactation that excluded patients. Fresh peripheral blood, about 10 ml of it, supplied the PBMCs. General study points: In the blood, most expanded thyroid clonotypes above 0.001 appeared as well.

Regarding this clonotype: Antigen: not known. At one of its ends the junction is not consistent with the germline gene, which may arise from a read error.

The sequence came from a woman in her forties with Graves' hyperthyroidism. What was sequenced was blood. V usage is TRBV18 and J usage is TRBJ2-1; D perhaps matches TRBD2 (5 bases). The DNA for the CDR3 is TGTGCCAGCTCACTACTAGAAGTCTCCTACAATGAGCAGCTCTTC. As protein: CASSLLEVSYNEQLF.